The 29 T cell receptor beta chains below were found in one sample sequenced in a study of somatic mutations in cytotoxic T cells in rheumatoid arthritis. Produced via immunoSEQ multiplex PCR; TCRdb's table is partial and in-frame only. The repertoire consists of over 20,000 clones, with more than 75% occurring once and the leading ten covering roughly 5.6%. Sequencing was carried out using CD8+ T cells sorted from blood. These receptors all stem from a man between 50 and 59 years old in good health.

V usage is TRBV5-4 and J usage is TRBJ2-3; D gene uncertain. The germline CDR1 and CDR2 sequences are SGHNT and YYREEE (reference sequence). With 4 bases removed from V and 2 bases from J, the gap between germline ends came to 11 bases. The CDR3 has 14 residues. The CDR3 nucleotides read TGTGCCAGCAGCCTCGCCGGCCCCACAGATACGCAGTATTTT. Encoded protein: CASSLAGPTDTQYF. The whole variable domain, filled in from reference TRBV5-4 and TRBJ2-3, reads ETGVTQSPTHLIKTRGQQVTLRCSSQSGHNTVSWYQQALGQGPQFIFQYYREEENGRGNFPPRFSGLQFPNYSSELNVNALELDDSALYLCASSLAGPTDTQYFGPGTRLTVL.

This chain joins TRBV27 and TRBJ2-7; TRBD2 matches at 11 bases. This CDR3 contains 15 residues. The trim removed 3 bases at V and 4 bases at J, leaving 5 bases unmatched. Germline V CDR1 and CDR2: MNHEY, SMNVEV (reference sequence). The CDR3 here is CASSFSGRAGYEQYF. The CDR3 DNA follows: TGTGCCAGCAGTTTTAGCGGGAGGGCCGGATACGAGCAGTACTTC.

This chain's CDR3 is CASSVSTEVYGYTF. The DNA of the CDR3 is TGTGCCAGCAGCGTTAGTACGGAGGTCTATGGCTACACCTTC. This rearrangement joins TRBV9 to TRBJ1-2, with D unresolved. V shed 2 bases and J shed 4 bases, with 12 bases lying between them. This CDR3 has 14 amino acids. The germline V gene encodes CDR1 SGDLS and CDR2 YYNGEE.

The chain has TRBV7-6 and TRBJ2-5; TRBD1 agrees at 8 bases. V was pared by 3 bases and J by 2 bases, with 5 bases of the junction left unmatched. The germline V gene has CDR1 SGHVS and CDR2 FNYEAQ. The CDR3 consists of 15 residues. CDR3 nucleotides: TGTGCCAGCAGCTTTTTGGACAGGGAGCAAGAGACCCAGTACTTC. Protein: CASSFLDREQETQYF.

The chain uses TRBV7-9 and TRBJ1-3, with D tentatively TRBD1 (6 bases). The ends were cut back, 5 bases at V and 4 bases at J, with 12 bases in the middle. Germline CDR1 reads SEHNR; CDR2 reads FQNEAQ (reference sequence). The CDR3 totals 14 residues. The CDR3 DNA reads as TGTGCCAGCAGCCCCACAGGGTTAGGAAACACCATATATTTT. Its translation: CASSPTGLGNTIYF.

The rearrangement links TRBV27 to TRBJ1-3; D not certain. The CDR3 totals 15 residues. V lost 5 bases and J lost 0, with 11 bases in between. The germline V gene encodes CDR1 MNHEY and CDR2 SMNVEV (reference sequence). CDR3 sequence: CASSPRDFSGNTIYF. In nucleotides, the CDR3 is TGTGCCAGCAGTCCCCGGGATTTCTCTGGAAACACCATATATTTT.

CDR3 protein: CASSDRAYEQYF. The CDR3 DNA is TGTGCCAGCAGCGACAGGGCCTACGAGCAGTACTTC. The chain employs TRBV7-9 and TRBJ2-7; TRBD1 aligns across 7 bases. The germline CDR1 and CDR2 sequences are SEHNR and FQNEAQ (reference sequence). The CDR3 consists of 12 residues. Losses at the gene ends were 5 bases for V and 2 bases for J; bases not matched to a gene: 0.

This clone has a handful of counts. The chain is built from TRBV9 and TRBJ2-1; D is perhaps TRBD1 (6 bases). Germline V lookup: CDR1 SGDLS, CDR2 YYNGEE. The CDR3 sequence is 15 residues long. V was trimmed by 0 bases and J by 4 bases, leaving 11 bases between them. CDR3: CASSVAGDIYNEQFF. The CDR3 coding sequence is TGTGCCAGCAGCGTAGCCGGGGACATTTACAATGAGCAGTTCTTC.

The chain links TRBV7-6 to TRBJ2-5, with 9 bases that match TRBD1. Germline V gene sequence: CDR1 SGHVS, CDR2 FNYEAQ. This CDR3 region has 15 residues. Trimming removed 4 bases from V and 4 bases from J; junction bases left unmatched: 7. This chain's CDR3 is CASSSPGQGRETQYF. In DNA, the CDR3 is TGTGCCAGCAGCTCGCCGGGACAGGGTCGAGAGACCCAGTACTTC.

The sample holds one count of this clone. The chain combines TRBV5-6 with TRBJ2-7, with D uncertain. Trimming took off 4 bases at V and 3 bases at J, with 8 bases between the two ends. Germline CDR1 reads SGHDT; CDR2 reads YYEEEE. This CDR3 has 12 residues. This CDR3 reads CASSGRFYEQYF. DNA for the CDR3: TGTGCCAGCAGCGGACGGTTCTACGAGCAGTACTTC.

The V gene is TRBV12-5, the J gene TRBJ2-4, with D hard to call. Germline V gene sequence: CDR1 LGHNT, CDR2 FRNRAP. Trimming removed 1 base from V and 0 bases from J, with 13 bases in between. CDR3 size: 17 residues. CDR3 DNA sequence: TGTGCTAGTGGTTTGGACGACTCTGGGCTAGCCAAAAACATTCAGTACTTC. Translation: CASGLDDSGLAKNIQYF.

The V and J genes are TRBV11-2 and TRBJ1-1, with 8 bases matching TRBD1. The germline gives CDR1 SGHAT, CDR2 FQNNGV. The CDR3 extends over 18 amino acids. The J segment lost 4 bases and the V segment lost 1 base, leaving 14 bases of the junction unmatched. The CDR3 is CASSLALQGVKRGTEAFF. The CDR3 region has the DNA TGTGCCAGCAGCTTAGCCCTACAGGGGGTAAAGAGGGGCACTGAAGCTTTCTTT.

This clone appeared once. The J gene is TRBJ2-3, the V gene TRBV7-9; a possible D gene is TRBD1 (6 bases). The CDR3 runs to 15 residues. The V and J ends lost 5 bases and 0 bases respectively, with 12 bases between them. From germline, CDR1 is SEHNR and CDR2 FQNEAQ (reference sequence). The CDR3 is CASSPGQKSTDTQYF. The CDR3 DNA is TGTGCCAGCAGCCCTGGACAGAAGAGCACAGATACGCAGTATTTT.

The V and J genes are TRBV6-1 and TRBJ2-1, with 9 positions matching TRBD2. There are 15 residues in the CDR3. V lost 3 bases and J lost 3; bases outside the gene matches: 3. The germline V gene encodes CDR1 MNHNS and CDR2 SASEGT. The CDR3 nucleotides read TGTGCCAGCAGTGAGAAGACTAGCGGCTACAATGAGCAGTTCTTC. This gives the protein CASSEKTSGYNEQFF.

The genes are TRBV6-5 and TRBJ1-1, with a possible D match to TRBD1 (5 bases). CDR1 is MNHEY and CDR2 is SVGAGI in the germline V gene. The CDR3 loop spans 13 amino acids. V lost 5 bases to trimming and J lost 11 bases, with 18 bases between them. CDR3 coding DNA: TGTGCCAGCAGTCTACGGAGCAGGGAGAAGGCTTTCTTT. This encodes CASSLRSREKAFF.

V gene TRBV27 combines with J gene TRBJ1-1; D call uncertain. The CDR3 covers 13 residues. The germline gives CDR1 MNHEY, CDR2 SMNVEV (reference sequence). The V and J ends lost 0 bases and 6 bases respectively, with 8 bases between them. The CDR3 loop is CASSLSVESEAFF. DNA of the CDR3: TGTGCCAGCAGTTTATCGGTGGAGTCTGAAGCTTTCTTT.

Only a few counts were recorded for this clone. The rearrangement links TRBV9 to TRBJ1-5; D is unclear. Trimming removed 0 bases at V and 1 base at J, with 8 bases between. Germline CDR1 is SGDLS and CDR2 is YYNGEE. The CDR3 is 15 residues long. DNA of the CDR3: TGTGCCAGCAGCGTAGAAGGGAAGAGCAATCAGCCCCAGCATTTT. Its protein is CASSVEGKSNQPQHF.

The J gene is TRBJ2-5, the V gene TRBV2; 9 bases match TRBD2. CDR1 is SNHLY, CDR2 FYNNEI, per germline. This CDR3 comprises 16 residues. J was trimmed by 5 bases and V by 2 bases; bases with no gene match: 9. The CDR3 loop reads CASSEKRAGGRETQYF. DNA of the CDR3: TGTGCCAGCAGTGAAAAGCGAGCGGGAGGACGGGAGACCCAGTACTTC.

The chain has TRBV15 and TRBJ2-3; D uncertain. CDR1 is LNHNV and CDR2 is YYDKDF in the germline V gene (reference sequence). This CDR3 contains 15 residues. The V and J ends lost 0 bases and 2 bases respectively, with 9 bases between them. The CDR3 loop is CATSRDRLDTDTQYF. CDR3 DNA: TGTGCCACCAGCAGAGATCGTCTGGACACAGATACGCAGTATTTT. The entire variable domain, with the rest obtained from reference TRBV15 and TRBJ2-3, is as follows: DAMVIQNPRYQVTQFGKPVTLSCSQTLNHNVMYWYQQKSSQAPKLLFHYYDKDFNNEADTPDNFQSRRPNTSFCFLDIRSPGLGDTAMYLCATSRDRLDTDTQYFGPGTRLTVL.

V usage is TRBV6-1 and J usage is TRBJ1-3; a weak D match, TRBD1 (5 bases). The CDR3 contains 15 residues. V was shortened by 3 bases and J by 3 bases, with 12 bases between the two germline ends. The V gene's germline CDR1 is MNHNS and CDR2 SASEGT. CDR3 coding DNA: TGTGCCAGCAGTGACCTCTTGAGGGGTGGAAACACCATATATTTT. Amino acid sequence: CASSDLLRGGNTIYF.

This chain joins TRBV5-6 and TRBJ1-5, with TRBD1 as a possible D gene (5 bases). V was trimmed by 3 bases and J by 9 bases, leaving 13 bases between them. CDR1 and CDR2 (germline): SGHDT, YYEEEE. The CDR3 sequence is 13 residues long. The chain's CDR3 is CASSSGAGWPQHF. CDR3 sequence (DNA): TGTGCCAGCAGCTCCGGGGCAGGCTGGCCCCAGCATTTT.

CDR3 protein: CASSWDITHNEQFF. Written as DNA, the CDR3 is TGTGCCAGCAGCTGGGATATCACGCACAATGAGCAGTTCTTC. The chain has TRBV7-9 and TRBJ2-1; D remains ambiguous. The germline V and J ends were trimmed by 4 bases and 5 bases, with 12 bases remaining between them. The CDR3 is 14 residues long. Per the germline V gene, CDR1 is SEHNR and CDR2 is FQNEAQ (reference sequence).

V and J are TRBV10-2 and TRBJ2-7; 11 nucleotides match TRBD2. Germline CDR1 WSHSY, CDR2 SAAADI. The CDR3 is 16 residues long. Trimming took 4 bases from V and 4 from J; bases not matched to a gene: 9. DNA of the CDR3: TGCGCCAGCAGTGGAAAGACTAGCGGGAATCTATACGAGCAGTACTTC. This encodes CASSGKTSGNLYEQYF.

With respect to this clone: Compared with germline, one end of the junction differs, possibly owing to a read error. The chain combines TRBV29-1 with TRBJ2-7; 7 bases line up with TRBD2. Germline loops: CDR1 SQVTM, CDR2 ANQGSEA. The CDR3 spans 13 residues. As DNA, the CDR3 is TGCAGCGTCGAAGGGCGGGAGTCCTACGAGCAGTACTTC. Translated: CSVEGRESYEQYF.

The CDR3 DNA reads as TGTGCCAGCAGTTTAGGTGGCCAGGCCTATCAGCCCCAGCATTTT. Translation: CASSLGGQAYQPQHF. The chain links TRBV28 to TRBJ1-5; no reliable D call. In germline, CDR1 is MDHEN, CDR2 SYDVKM. Trimming left V 2 bases short and J 5 bases short, with 13 bases between. This CDR3 has 15 amino acids.

This clone was picked up one time. The chain employs TRBV2 and TRBJ2-7; D might be TRBD1 or TRBD2, each matching 7 bases. CDR3 length: 14 amino acids. Per germline, CDR1 SNHLY and CDR2 FYNNEI. Trimming pared 3 bases from V and 1 base from J, leaving 10 bases between. DNA for the CDR3: TGTGCCAGCAGTGACCAGGGGGGGTCCTACGAGCAGTACTTC. Amino acids: CASSDQGGSYEQYF.

The V and J genes are TRBV19 and TRBJ2-1; 9 positions agree with TRBD2. The CDR3 has 15 amino acids. Germline V gene data show CDR1 as LNHDA and CDR2 as SQIVND (reference sequence). The junction had 15 bases not matched to a gene; V was cut back by 6 bases and J by 12 bases. CDR3 sequence (DNA): TGTGCCAGTAGCACGACTAGCGGCTCCGCTTTGGGGCAGTTCTTC. It codes for CASSTTSGSALGQFF.

This chain connects TRBV29-1 to TRBJ2-7; TRBD1 agrees at 7 bases. Germline CDR1 and CDR2: SQVTM and ANQGSEA. This CDR3 is built from 13 residues. V trimming: 5 bases; J trimming: 4 bases; junction bases outside the gene matches: 8. CDR3 protein: CSVMTGRRYEQYF. As DNA, the CDR3 is TGCAGCGTTATGACAGGGCGGAGATACGAGCAGTACTTC.

The J gene is TRBJ2-7, the V gene TRBV6-1, with 8 positions matching TRBD2. J lost 0 bases, V lost 1 base, and 5 bases had no gene match. The CDR3 runs 16 residues. Germline CDR1 MNHNS, CDR2 SASEGT. CDR3 amino acids: CASSEDDAGGSYEQYF. The CDR3 bases are TGTGCCAGCAGTGAAGATGACGCGGGAGGCTCCTACGAGCAGTACTTC.